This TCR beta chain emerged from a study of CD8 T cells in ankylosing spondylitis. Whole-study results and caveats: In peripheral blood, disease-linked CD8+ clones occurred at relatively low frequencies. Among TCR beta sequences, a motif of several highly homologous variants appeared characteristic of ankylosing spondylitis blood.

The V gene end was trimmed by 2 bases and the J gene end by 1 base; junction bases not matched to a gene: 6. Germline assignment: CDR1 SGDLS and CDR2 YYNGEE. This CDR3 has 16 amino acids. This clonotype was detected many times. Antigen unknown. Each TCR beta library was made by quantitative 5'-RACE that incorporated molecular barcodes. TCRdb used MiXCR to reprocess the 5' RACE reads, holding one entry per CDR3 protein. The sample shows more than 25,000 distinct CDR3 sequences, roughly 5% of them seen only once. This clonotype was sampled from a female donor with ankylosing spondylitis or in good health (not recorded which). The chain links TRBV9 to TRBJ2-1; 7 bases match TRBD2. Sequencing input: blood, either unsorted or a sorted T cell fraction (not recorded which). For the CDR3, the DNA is TGTGCCAGCAGCGTCGGGGGGAGGAGTTCCTACAATGAGCAGTTCTTC. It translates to CASSVGGRSSYNEQFF.